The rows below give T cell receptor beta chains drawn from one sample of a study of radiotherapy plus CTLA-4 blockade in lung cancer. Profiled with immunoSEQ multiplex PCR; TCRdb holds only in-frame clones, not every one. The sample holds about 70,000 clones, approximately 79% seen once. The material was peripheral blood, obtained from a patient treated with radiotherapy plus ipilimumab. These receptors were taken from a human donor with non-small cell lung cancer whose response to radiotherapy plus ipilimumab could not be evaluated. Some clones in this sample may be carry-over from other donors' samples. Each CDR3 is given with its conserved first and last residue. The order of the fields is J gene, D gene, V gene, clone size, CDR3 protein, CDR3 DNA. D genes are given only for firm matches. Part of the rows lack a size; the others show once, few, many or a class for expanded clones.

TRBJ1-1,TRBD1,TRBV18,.,CASSPLTGWDTEAFF,TGTGCCAGCTCTCCCCTGACAGGGTGGGACACTGAAGCTTTCTTT
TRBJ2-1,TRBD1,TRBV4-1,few,CASSPARIRGGEQFF,TGCGCCAGCAGCCCCGCAAGAATAAGAGGGGGCGAGCAGTTCTTC
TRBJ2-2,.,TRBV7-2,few,CASSLAGRELFF,TGTGCCAGCAGCTTAGCCGGGAGGGAGCTGTTTTTT
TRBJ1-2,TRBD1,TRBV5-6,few,CASSLVGQGADNYGYTF,TGTGCCAGCAGCTTGGTGGGACAGGGGGCGGATAACTATGGCTACACCTTC
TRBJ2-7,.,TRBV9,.,CASSVSSVAYEQYF,TGTGCCAGCAGCGTATCTAGCGTCGCCTACGAGCAGTACTTC
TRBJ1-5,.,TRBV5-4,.,CASSRDTDQPQHF,TGTGCCAGCAGCCGGGACACCGATCAGCCCCAGCATTTT
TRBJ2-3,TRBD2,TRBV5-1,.,CASSHSSGGLTDTQYF,TGCGCCAGCAGCCATTCTAGCGGGGGATTGACAGATACGCAGTATTTT
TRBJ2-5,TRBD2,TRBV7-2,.,CASSFGLAGGGETQYF,TGTGCCAGCAGTTTTGGACTAGCGGGGGGTGGGGAGACCCAGTACTTC
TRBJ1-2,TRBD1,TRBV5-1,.,CASSFGQGDGYTF,TGCGCCAGCAGTTTCGGACAGGGGGACGGCTACACCTTC
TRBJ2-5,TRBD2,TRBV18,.,CASSPTLQYVREAAQYF,TGTGCCAGCTCACCAACTCTTCAGTATGTGCGGGAGGCGGCCCAGTACTTC
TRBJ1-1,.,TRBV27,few,CASSLDGGMNTEAFF,TGTGCCAGCAGTTTAGACGGCGGAATGAACACTGAAGCTTTCTTT
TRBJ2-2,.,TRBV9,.,CASSVGGFDTGELFF,TGTGCCAGCAGCGTAGGAGGATTCGACACCGGGGAGCTGTTTTTT
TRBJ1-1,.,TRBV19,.,CASSLRQTLNTEAFF,TGTGCCAGTAGTCTTCGACAAACTTTGAACACTGAAGCTTTCTTT
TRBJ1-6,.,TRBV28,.,CASRLTGSYNSPLHF,TGTGCCAGCAGGTTGACGGGCTCCTATAATTCACCCCTCCACTTT
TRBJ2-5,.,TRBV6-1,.,CASRASGKETQYF,TGTGCCAGCAGAGCCTCGGGGAAGGAGACCCAGTACTTC
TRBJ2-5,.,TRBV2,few,CASSVLRETQYF,TGTGCCAGCAGTGTTCTTCGGGAGACCCAGTACTTC
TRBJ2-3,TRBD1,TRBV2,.,CASNRRGRADTQYF,TGTGCCAGCAACCGCAGGGGGCGGGCAGATACGCAGTATTTT
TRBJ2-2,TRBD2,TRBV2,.,CASTFSSGGLNTGELFF,TGTGCCAGCACATTCAGTAGCGGGGGGTTGAACACCGGGGAGCTGTTTTTT